This entry describes one T cell receptor beta chain. The antigen is undetermined. The data belong to a study of OX40 agonist ivuxolimab in advanced cancers. Patients had blood sampled at baseline and again on cycle 4 day 1 and cycle 7 day 1. Study-wide results and caveats: There were, on average, more expanded clones in CD8+ T cells than in CD4+. In the expanded peripheral T cells, antigen specificity was never determined.

The table came from immunoSEQ multiplex PCR; TCRdb's copy has only in-frame clones and leaves some out. The repertoire holds more than 45,000 clones, with roughly 80% as singletons. The starting material was CD4+ or CD8+ T cells sorted from blood, obtained in a trial of the OX40 agonist ivuxolimab. This clonotype originated in an adult with an advanced solid tumor such as melanoma, head and neck, liver or kidney cancer.

CDR3 loop: CASRQAVGELFF. Written as DNA, the CDR3 is TGCGCCAGCCGACAGGCCGTCGGGGAGCTGTTTTTT. V and J are TRBV10-2 and TRBJ2-2; weak D call: TRBD1 (6 bases). This CDR3 region has 12 residues. Trimming left V 8 bases short and J 7 bases short, with 11 bases between. CDR1 is WSHSY and CDR2 is SAAADI in the germline V gene.